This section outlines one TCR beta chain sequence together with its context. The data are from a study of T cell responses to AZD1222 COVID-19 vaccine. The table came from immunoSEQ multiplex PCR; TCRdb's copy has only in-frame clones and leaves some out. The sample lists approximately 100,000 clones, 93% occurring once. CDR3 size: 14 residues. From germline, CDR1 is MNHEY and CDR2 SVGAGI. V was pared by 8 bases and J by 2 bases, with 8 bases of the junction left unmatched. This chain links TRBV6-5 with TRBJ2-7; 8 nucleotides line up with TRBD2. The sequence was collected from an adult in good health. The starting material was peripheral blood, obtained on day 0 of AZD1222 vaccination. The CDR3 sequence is CASETGGRTYEQYF. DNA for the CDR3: TGTGCCAGCGAAACGGGGGGGAGGACCTACGAGCAGTACTTC.